Included here is one T cell receptor beta chain sequence, with context. Antigen specificity is unknown. This sample was taken from a study of blood T cells in healthy people across ages. A second PCR of 7 to 11 cycles used a sample-barcoded 5' primer and a J-beta primer mix. TCRdb reprocessed the 5' RACE reads with MiXCR, giving one entry per CDR3 protein. The sample holds 600,000 or so distinct CDR3 sequences, approximately 30% seen once. Study-level findings and limits: It was held that diversity estimates obtained from one million T cells represented underestimates. Roughly linear declines in TCR beta diversity per million T cells occurred with age.

The individuals who served as donors were healthy Caucasians living in Russia, aged roughly 6 to 100. Isolated per sample were at least 7 million PBMCs. The sample was blood. This TCR came from a woman over 75 in good health.

CDR3 sequence: CASGSGGSGGPSTDTQYF. As DNA, the CDR3 is TGTGCCAGCGGGTCCGGGGGTAGCGGGGGGCCTAGCACAGATACGCAGTATTTT. The chain links TRBV4-2 to TRBJ2-3, with 10 bases identical to TRBD2. V trimming: 8 bases; J trimming: 0 bases; junction bases outside the gene matches: 14. The CDR3 covers 18 residues. The germline V gene has CDR1 LGHNA and CDR2 YNFKEQ.